This entry is about one T cell receptor beta chain. The target antigen is unknown. PCR amplification relied on 60 Vbeta primers (plus 13 Jbeta primers). The table came from immunoSEQ multiplex PCR; TCRdb's copy has only in-frame clones and leaves some out. The repertoire includes about 110,000 clones, roughly 80% of them detected once, and 2% to 2.5% sits in the top ten. The data stem from a study of cytomegalovirus exposure and HLA in healthy donors. Study outcomes and limitations: Most TCRs appeared rarely, but some public TCRs recurred in many donors. According to a later analysis, donors in an Asian-associated ancestry cluster reportedly had fewer N-insertions than the approximately 730-donor mean. There were several of the most significant clusters that appeared linked to common viral pathogens in a later analysis. In a later analysis, TCR beta V- and J-gene trimming showed a link to a missense DCLRE1C variant.

The specimen was PBMCs. This TCR came from a man under 40 in good health and CMV-seronegative.

The CDR3 reads CASSQGPVETQYF. In DNA, the CDR3 is TGTGCCAGCAGCCAGGGCCCTGTGGAGACCCAGTACTTC. The V call is TRBV14, the J call TRBJ2-5, with no clear D. The CDR3 totals 13 residues. With 3 bases removed from V and 5 bases from J, the gap between germline ends came to 10 bases. CDR1 is SGHDN and CDR2 is FVKESK in the germline V gene.